This section outlines one TCR beta chain sequence together with its context. This sample is part of a study of control samples from healthy donors and cancer patients. From germline, CDR1 is SEHNR and CDR2 FQNEAQ (reference sequence). The CDR3 consists of 14 residues. V lost 5 bases and J lost 4, with 14 bases in between. TCRdb keeps only in-frame clones here, not all; method: immunoSEQ multiplex PCR. The data show under 150,000 clones, about 90% seen once. J is TRBJ1-1 and V is TRBV7-9, with D perhaps TRBD1 (6 bases). This TCR was sampled from a man aged 60 to 75 in good health. Material: blood. DNA of the CDR3: TGTGCCAGCAGCCCCTACAGGGAGGGCACTGAAGCTTTCTTT. Its protein product is CASSPYREGTEAFF.